This TCR beta chain was sequenced during a study of blood T cells in healthy people across ages. A second PCR, run for roughly 7 to 11 cycles, used a sample-barcoded 5' primer plus a J-beta primer mix. Using its own MiXCR run on the 5' RACE reads, TCRdb lists one record per CDR3 protein. The sample yields under 1 million distinct CDR3 sequences, under 45% seen once. The CDR3 extends over 16 amino acids. The germline V and J ends were trimmed by 6 bases and 5 bases, with 23 bases remaining between them. This receptor was identified in a man in his fifties or sixties in good health. The J gene is TRBJ2-7, the V gene TRBV12-3 or TRBV12-4; tentative D call: TRBD1 (6 bases). Material for sequencing was blood. CDR3 loop: CASRNRRRGAVHEQYF. CDR3 nucleotide sequence: TGTGCCAGCAGGAACCGCCGCAGGGGCGCAGTCCACGAGCAGTACTTC.